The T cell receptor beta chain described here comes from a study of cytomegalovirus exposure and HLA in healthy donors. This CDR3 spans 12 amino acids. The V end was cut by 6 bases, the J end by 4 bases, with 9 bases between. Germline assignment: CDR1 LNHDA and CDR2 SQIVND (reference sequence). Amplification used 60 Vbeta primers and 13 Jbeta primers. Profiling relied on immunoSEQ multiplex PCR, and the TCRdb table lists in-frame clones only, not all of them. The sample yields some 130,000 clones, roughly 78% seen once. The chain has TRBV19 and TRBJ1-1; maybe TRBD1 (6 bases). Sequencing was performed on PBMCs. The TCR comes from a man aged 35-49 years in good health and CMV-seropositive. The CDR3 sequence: CASRTGATEAFF. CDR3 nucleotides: TGTGCCAGTAGGACAGGCGCCACTGAAGCTTTCTTT.